A selection of T cell receptor beta chains follows, all from one sample in a study of type 1 and type 2 diabetes patients. TCRdb re-analysed the multiplex PCR reads in MiXCR, keeping a single row per CDR3 protein. Of more than 250,000 distinct CDR3 sequences in the sample, roughly 50% were seen once. Sequenced material: peripheral blood mononuclear cells (PBMCs). Source of these receptors: a young man with type 2 diabetes. The conserved cysteine and the conserved F or W are not part of the CDR3 here. The D gene is left open where the match is weak. For some rows the clone size is stated as once, few or many, or as a class when expanded; others skip it.

cdr3_aa | d_call | v_call | clone_size
SAKGLAGVLNTGELF | TRBD2 | TRBV20-1 | many
SVSGVDTQY | TRBD2 | TRBV29-1 | .
ASSRGKGLNTEAF | . | TRBV19 | few
ASSYGTAEAF | TRBD1 | TRBV7-2 | few
ASSGVPDRGQEAF | TRBD1 | TRBV7-6 | .
ASSSGLAGAYEQY | TRBD2 | TRBV28 | few
ASSPVDIYEQY | . | TRBV27 | .
ASRQRGRSSTDTQY | TRBD2 | TRBV6-1 | .
ASSIPGAEINEQY | . | TRBV19 | few
SVGRQGTEAF | TRBD1 | TRBV29-1 | few
ASGLMGGETQY | . | TRBV7-2 | .
ASSLRLGEAF | . | TRBV28 | .
AWSVLPQETQY | . | TRBV30 | .
AWSGTRNTEAF | . | TRBV30 | .
AWSLTFPGQGAGELF | TRBD1 | TRBV30 | .
ASSPYALPGGAEAF | . | TRBV18 | .
ASSMGDEQY | . | TRBV7-6 | .
ASEAGDNYGYT | . | TRBV5-8 | .
SAKPLNTEAF | . | TRBV20-1 | few
ASRGHLTGYTDTQY | . | TRBV6-6 | few
ASSLSVYGQPQH | . | TRBV12-3/TRBV12-4 | .
ASSQWTDPGANVLT | . | TRBV3-1 | .
ASSLFGGRQF | . | TRBV7-2 | .